The present T cell receptor (beta chain) was sequenced within a study of cytomegalovirus exposure and HLA in healthy donors. At the level of the study: Researchers previously reported finding 117 million unique TCR beta sequences from 170 million or so T cells.

The PCR contained 60 Vbeta and 13 Jbeta primers. Here immunoSEQ multiplex PCR was the method, and the copy in TCRdb shows in-frame clones only, minus some. The sample holds 100,000 or so clones, around 75% seen once. The CDR3 loop spans 15 amino acids. The V end lost 5 bases, the J end lost 1 base, and 15 bases lay between the germline ends. CDR1 is SGHRS, CDR2 YFSETQ, per germline. Overall study findings and caveats: A later analysis found TCR association rates differed by HLA locus, highest for DRB1 and lowest for HLA-C. Later analysis identified several of the most significant clusters that appeared linked to common viral pathogens. For most TCR beta V segments, an earlier analysis put the productive rate at about 87% or about 30% of the time.

This clone was detected only a few times. The target antigen is unknown. Sequencing was done on a sample of PBMCs. The V gene is TRBV5-1, the J gene TRBJ1-1, with D perhaps TRBD1 (5 bases). The sequence was obtained from a woman between 18 and 29 years old in good health and CMV-seropositive. CDR3 bases: TGCGCCAGCAGTTCAGGGAGGGACGGGAACACTGAAGCTTTCTTT. Translation: CASSSGRDGNTEAFF.